The rows below give T cell receptor beta chains drawn from one sample of a study of blood T cells in healthy people across ages. MiXCR was run by TCRdb on the 5' RACE reads, yielding one entry per CDR3 protein. This table holds more than 1 million distinct CDR3 sequences, 35% to 55% found once. Material: blood. The origin of the receptors is a woman aged 60-75 years in good health. CDR3s include the opening cysteine and the closing phenylalanine or tryptophan. A D gene is named only where the DNA matches it firmly. A clone size is listed for some rows: how often the clone was seen (once, few, many), or a class if it is expanded.

V: TRBV14
size: few
D: -
J: TRBJ2-3
CDR3: CASSRGGNTQYF
DNA: TGTGCCAGCAGCCGTGGAGGTAATACGCAGTATTTT

V: TRBV29-1
size: -
D: -
J: TRBJ2-5
CDR3: CSVLGDKIFDQTQYF
DNA: TGCAGCGTCCTCGGGGACAAAATATTCGACCAGACCCAGTACTTC

V: TRBV24-1
size: -
D: -
J: TRBJ2-7
CDR3: CATSDLPGDGYEQYF
DNA: TGTGCCACCAGTGATTTGCCGGGGGACGGTTACGAGCAGTACTTC

V: TRBV29-1
size: -
D: TRBD1
J: TRBJ2-7
CDR3: CSVDWTGGQGEQYF
DNA: TGCAGCGTTGATTGGACAGGGGGACAGGGAGAGCAGTACTTC

V: TRBV9
size: few
D: -
J: TRBJ2-3
CDR3: CASSVGDHTQYF
DNA: TGTGCCAGCAGCGTTGGGGACCATACGCAGTATTTT

V: TRBV5-1
size: few
D: TRBD2
J: TRBJ2-1
CDR3: CASSLSTSGSAYNEQFF
DNA: TGCGCCAGCAGCTTGAGCACTAGCGGGAGTGCCTACAATGAGCAGTTCTTC

V: TRBV7-2
size: -
D: -
J: TRBJ1-5
CDR3: CASSSNRAPNQPQHF
DNA: TGTGCCAGCAGCTCCAACAGGGCACCTAATCAGCCCCAGCATTTT

V: TRBV11-2
size: -
D: TRBD1
J: TRBJ2-5
CDR3: CASSLNRDSQETQYF
DNA: TGTGCCAGCAGCTTAAACCGGGACAGTCAAGAGACCCAGTACTTC

V: TRBV6-5
size: -
D: -
J: TRBJ2-7
CDR3: CASSFVTFGPYEQYF
DNA: TGTGCCAGCAGTTTTGTGACTTTCGGTCCCTACGAGCAGTACTTC

V: TRBV2
size: few
D: -
J: TRBJ1-2
CDR3: CASSDGQSYGYTF
DNA: TGTGCCAGCAGTGACGGACAGTCCTATGGCTACACCTTC

V: TRBV6-5
size: -
D: TRBD2
J: TRBJ2-3
CDR3: CASSYGLRRLAGGGDMDTQYF
DNA: TGTGCCAGCAGTTACGGTTTGCGCCGGCTAGCGGGGGGCGGGGACATGGATACGCAGTATTTT

V: TRBV5-1
size: -
D: TRBD1
J: TRBJ2-5
CDR3: CASTGTGVPGFQETQYF
DNA: TGCGCCAGTACCGGGACAGGTGTCCCAGGGTTTCAAGAGACCCAGTACTTC

V: TRBV11-2
size: -
D: TRBD2
J: TRBJ2-3
CDR3: CASSPRLSGSGGSTDTQYF
DNA: TGTGCCAGCAGCCCCAGGCTTAGCGGGAGCGGGGGGTCCACAGATACGCAGTATTTT

V: TRBV28
size: -
D: -
J: TRBJ2-5
CDR3: CASSPTAQGRETQYF
DNA: TGTGCCAGCAGTCCCACAGCGCAGGGAAGGGAGACCCAGTACTTC

V: TRBV10-3
size: -
D: TRBD1
J: TRBJ1-1
CDR3: CAISAQGPLNTEAFF
DNA: TGTGCCATCAGTGCACAGGGGCCTCTAAACACTGAAGCTTTCTTT

V: TRBV9
size: -
D: TRBD2
J: TRBJ2-7
CDR3: CASASGIHEQYF
DNA: TGTGCCAGCGCGAGCGGGATCCATGAGCAGTACTTC

V: TRBV29-1
size: -
D: TRBD1
J: TRBJ2-3
CDR3: CSVEDRGQDTQYF
DNA: TGCAGCGTTGAAGACAGGGGGCAAGATACGCAGTATTTT

V: TRBV20-1
size: -
D: -
J: TRBJ1-5
CDR3: CSARDLEGNQPQHF
DNA: TGCAGTGCTAGAGATCTGGAGGGGAATCAGCCCCAGCATTTT

V: TRBV7-3
size: few
D: TRBD1
J: TRBJ2-5
CDR3: CASSSGQGQTQYF
DNA: TGTGCCAGCAGCTCCGGACAGGGACAGACCCAGTACTTC

V: TRBV27
size: few
D: TRBD1
J: TRBJ1-2
CDR3: CASSLREGANYGYTF
DNA: TGTGCCAGCAGTTTACGGGAGGGGGCGAACTATGGCTACACCTTT

V: TRBV29-1
size: -
D: -
J: TRBJ2-7
CDR3: CSVEEGVPYNEQYF
DNA: TGCAGCGTTGAAGAGGGGGTCCCTTACAATGAGCAGTACTTC

V: TRBV20-1
size: -
D: TRBD2
J: TRBJ2-7
CDR3: CSGLGGATYEQYF
DNA: TGCAGTGGGTTGGGAGGGGCGACCTACGAGCAGTACTTC

V: TRBV20-1
size: many
D: -
J: TRBJ2-1
CDR3: CSARVRGLTSYNEQFF
DNA: TGCAGTGCTAGAGTGAGGGGCCTCACCTCCTACAATGAGCAGTTCTTC

V: TRBV6-1
size: -
D: -
J: TRBJ1-5
CDR3: CASSADQPQHF
DNA: TGTGCCAGCAGTGCGGATCAGCCCCAGCATTTT

V: TRBV5-4
size: -
D: TRBD1
J: TRBJ2-7
CDR3: CASSRRDRGSYEQYF
DNA: TGTGCCAGCAGCCGCCGGGACAGGGGCTCCTACGAGCAGTACTTC

V: TRBV18
size: few
D: -
J: TRBJ2-7
CDR3: CASPPRDFHYEQYF
DNA: TGTGCCAGCCCACCTAGGGACTTTCACTACGAGCAGTACTTC

V: TRBV12-3/TRBV12-4
size: few
D: -
J: TRBJ1-2
CDR3: CASSTTGTLYGYTF
DNA: TGTGCCAGCAGCACAACCGGGACGCTTTATGGCTACACCTTC

V: TRBV20-1
size: -
D: TRBD1
J: TRBJ2-7
CDR3: CSAPVRTGGLVSEQYF
DNA: TGCAGTGCTCCAGTGCGGACAGGGGGCTTAGTCAGCGAGCAGTACTTC